The T cell receptor beta chain under discussion was sequenced for a study of blood T cell repertoires in COVID-19. Trimming removed 4 bases from V and 5 bases from J, with 11 bases in between. CDR1 is LGHDT, CDR2 YNNKEL, per germline (reference sequence). The length of the CDR3 is 13 residues. In the original workflow: Amplification from reference gene primers served as the basis for estimated nucleated cell counts. The repertoire was sequenced with immunoSEQ multiplex PCR; TCRdb's copy has only in-frame clones and lacks some. The V and J calls and clone size were taken over from that table, and D and trimming were inferred from the DNA. The sample yields roughly 26,000 clones, about 71% seen once.

Sequencing was done on a sample of peripheral blood. This receptor was taken from a man aged 55 to 70 with active or convalescent COVID-19. The V gene is TRBV3-1 (or the pseudogene TRBV3-2), the J gene TRBJ2-5; D perhaps matches TRBD2 (5 bases). CDR3 sequence (DNA): TGTGCCAGCAGCCCTTCGGGGATCGAGACCCAGTACTTC. It translates to CASSPSGIETQYF.